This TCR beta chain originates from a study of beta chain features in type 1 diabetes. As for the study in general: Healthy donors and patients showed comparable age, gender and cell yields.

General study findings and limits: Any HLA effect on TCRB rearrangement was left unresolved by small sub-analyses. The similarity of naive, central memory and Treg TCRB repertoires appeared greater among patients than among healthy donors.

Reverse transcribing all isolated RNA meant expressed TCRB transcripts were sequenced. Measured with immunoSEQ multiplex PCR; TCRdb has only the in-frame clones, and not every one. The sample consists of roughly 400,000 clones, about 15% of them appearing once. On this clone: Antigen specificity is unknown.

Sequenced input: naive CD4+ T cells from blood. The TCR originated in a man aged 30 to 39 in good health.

This CDR3 reads CASSLRQGNEKLFF. The CDR3 DNA is TGTGCCAGCAGCTTGCGCCAGGGGAATGAAAAACTGTTTTTT. This sequence joins TRBV5-4 and TRBJ1-4; D is possibly TRBD1 (6 bases). The CDR3 loop spans 14 amino acids. The germline gives CDR1 SGHNT, CDR2 YYREEE (reference sequence). Trimming left V 1 base short and J 5 bases short, with 9 bases between. Full variable domain (outside the CDR3, taken from reference TRBV5-4 and TRBJ1-4): ETGVTQSPTHLIKTRGQQVTLRCSSQSGHNTVSWYQQALGQGPQFIFQYYREEENGRGNFPPRFSGLQFPNYSSELNVNALELDDSALYLCASSLRQGNEKLFFGSGTQLSVL.